The 16 T cell receptor beta chains below come from one sample, sequenced in a study of cytomegalovirus exposure and HLA in healthy donors. PCR was performed using 60 Vbeta and 13 Jbeta primers. The data were produced by immunoSEQ multiplex PCR, yet TCRdb's version contains in-frame clones alone and is incomplete. Here the sample spans about 82,000 clones, roughly 80% being singletons. Source material: PBMCs. These receptors were taken from a man aged 45-65 years in good health and CMV-seronegative.

This clone was counted between two and nine times. The chain is built from TRBV5-5 and TRBJ1-2, with D possibly being TRBD1 (5 bases). This CDR3 comprises 13 residues. Trimming shortened V by 0 bases and J by 4 bases, and 7 bases separated the two germline ends. Germline CDR1 reads SGHKS; CDR2 reads YYEKEE (reference sequence). The CDR3 nucleotides read TGTGCCAGCAGCTTGGGACAGATCTATGGCTACACCTTC. Translating gives CASSLGQIYGYTF.

This chain joins TRBV6-1 and TRBJ2-3; D remains ambiguous. The CDR3 contains 10 residues. CDR1 MNHNS and CDR2 SASEGT come from the germline V gene. V shed 7 bases and J shed 8 bases, with 7 bases lying between them. The CDR3 loop is CASTGSTQYF. In DNA form, the CDR3 reads TGTGCCAGCACTGGTAGTACGCAGTATTTT.

The chain recombines TRBV7-3 with TRBJ1-5; D not certain. Germline loops: CDR1 SGHTA, CDR2 FQGTGA. Trimming shortened V by 3 bases and J by 0 bases, and 9 bases separated the two germline ends. The CDR3 sequence is 15 residues long. CDR3 region: CASSFPSNSNQPQHF. The CDR3 nucleotides read TGTGCCAGCAGCTTTCCTAGCAATAGCAATCAGCCCCAGCATTTT.

The rearrangement uses TRBV9 and TRBJ1-2; D possibly corresponds to TRBD1 (5 bases). Germline CDR1 reads SGDLS; CDR2 reads YYNGEE. The CDR3 contains 9 residues. V was cut by 10 bases and J by 14 bases, with 15 bases left in between. The CDR3 sequence: CAGEQVLTF. In DNA form, the CDR3 reads TGTGCCGGAGAACAGGTCCTAACCTTC.

The V call is TRBV18, the J call TRBJ1-6; TRBD1 aligns across 8 bases. Germline CDR1 is KGHSH and CDR2 is LQKENI. The CDR3 consists of 15 residues. V lost 3 bases and J lost 8; bases outside the gene matches: 6. CDR3 DNA sequence: TGTGCCAGCTCACCTCACCCGGGACAGGATTCACCCCTCCACTTT. It specifies CASSPHPGQDSPLHF.

The chain combines TRBV27 with TRBJ2-7; TRBD1 aligns across 7 bases. The CDR3 is 15 residues long. Germline CDR1 MNHEY, CDR2 SMNVEV (reference sequence). The ends lost 3 bases at V and 2 bases at J; junction bases unmatched: 7. CDR3 sequence (DNA): TGTGCCAGCAGTTTGAAGGGACAGCCAACCTACGAGCAGTACTTC. Translated: CASSLKGQPTYEQYF.

This chain links TRBV5-4 with TRBJ2-2; a possible D gene is TRBD1 (5 bases). V gave up 0 bases and J gave up 0 bases, with 9 bases separating them. The CDR3 extends over 16 amino acids. From germline, CDR1 is SGHNT and CDR2 YYREEE (reference sequence). The CDR3 sequence: CASSLADSSNTGELFF. In nucleotides, the CDR3 is TGTGCCAGCAGCTTGGCCGACAGTTCGAACACCGGGGAGCTGTTTTTT.

V usage is TRBV30 and J usage is TRBJ1-3; D remains unclear. Germline CDR1 is GTSNPN and CDR2 is SVGIG (reference sequence). This CDR3 spans 15 amino acids. V lost 3 bases, J lost 1 base, and 13 bases lay in between. The CDR3 DNA is TGTGCCTGGAGCGCACAAAGAGGATCTGGAAACACCATATATTTT. Translated: CAWSAQRGSGNTIYF.

The V call is TRBV19, the J call TRBJ2-7, with 7 bases matching TRBD2. This CDR3 spans 14 amino acids. Unmatched junction bases numbered 5, after V lost 6 bases and J lost 0 bases. From germline, CDR1 is LNHDA and CDR2 SQIVND (reference sequence). CDR3 sequence: CASRKGRDSYEQYF. CDR3 nucleotides: TGTGCCAGTAGGAAAGGGAGGGACTCCTACGAGCAGTACTTC.

V and J are TRBV19 and TRBJ1-4; 7 bases agree with TRBD1. This CDR3 spans 14 amino acids. In germline, CDR1 is LNHDA, CDR2 SQIVND (reference sequence). The trim removed 6 bases at V and 8 bases at J, leaving 9 bases unmatched. The CDR3 nucleotides read TGTGCCAGTAGCCTCCGGGACAGTACGGAAAAACTGTTTTTT. Translating it yields CASSLRDSTEKLFF. Complete variable domain (other parts from reference TRBV19 and TRBJ1-4): DGGITQSPKYLFRKEGQNVTLSCEQNLNHDAMYWYRQDPGQGLRLIYYSQIVNDFQKGDIAEGYSVSREKKESFPLTVTSAQKNPTAFYLCASSLRDSTEKLFFGSGTQLSVL.

This clone was detected a few times. The chain recombines TRBV19 with TRBJ2-3; 9 bases agree with TRBD2. The CDR3 has 14 residues. The germline V gene encodes CDR1 LNHDA and CDR2 SQIVND (reference sequence). Unmatched junction bases numbered 4, after V lost 7 bases and J lost 2 bases. The DNA for the CDR3 is TGTGCCAGTAACAAGCGGGGGGCCACAGATACGCAGTATTTT. This sequence encodes CASNKRGATDTQYF.

The chain carries TRBV9 and TRBJ2-2, with TRBD2 as a possible D gene (5 bases). The CDR3 spans 16 residues. With 3 bases removed from V and 0 bases from J, the gap between germline ends came to 12 bases. Looked up from germline, CDR1 is SGDLS and CDR2 is YYNGEE. The CDR3 sequence is CASSARVAPNTGELFF. The CDR3 DNA is TGTGCCAGCAGCGCAAGAGTAGCGCCGAACACCGGGGAGCTGTTTTTT. Based on the CDR3 plus reference TRBV9 and TRBJ2-2, the full variable domain is DSGVTQTPKHLITATGQRVTLRCSPRSGDLSVYWYQQSLDQGLQFLIQYYNGEERAKGNILERFSAQQFPDLHSELNLSSLELGDSALYFCASSARVAPNTGELFFGEGSRLTVL.

The gene calls are TRBV30 and TRBJ2-5; tentatively, D is TRBD2 (5 bases). Looked up from germline, CDR1 is GTSNPN and CDR2 is SVGIG (reference sequence). The ends were cut back, 4 bases at V and 5 bases at J, with 14 bases in the middle. This CDR3 region has 13 residues. CDR3 residues: CAWTLALFETQYF. In nucleotides, the CDR3 is TGTGCCTGGACCCTAGCTCTTTTTGAGACCCAGTACTTC.

Only one count was recorded for this clone. The chain has TRBV19 and TRBJ2-5; 8 bases align to TRBD2. V lost 5 bases to trimming and J lost 5 bases; unmatched junction nucleotides: 7. Looked up from germline, CDR1 is LNHDA and CDR2 is SQIVND (reference sequence). This CDR3 contains 14 residues. The CDR3 sequence is CASSPPGGRETQYF. CDR3 sequence (DNA): TGTGCCAGTAGTCCTCCGGGGGGGCGGGAGACCCAGTACTTC.

This chain joins TRBV7-6 and TRBJ2-2; 10 positions agree with TRBD2. Germline values: CDR1 SGHVS, CDR2 FNYEAQ. There are 17 residues in the CDR3. V lost 2 bases and J lost 5; bases outside the gene matches: 8. CDR3 protein: CASSLSSGGASTGELFF. Here the CDR3 DNA reads TGTGCCAGCAGCTTATCAAGCGGGGGGGCTTCAACCGGGGAGCTGTTTTTT.

The V and J genes are TRBV15 and TRBJ2-1, with D tentatively TRBD2 (6 bases). Germline V gene data show CDR1 as LNHNV and CDR2 as YYDKDF (reference sequence). The CDR3 contains 15 residues. Trimming removed 0 bases from V and 8 bases from J, with 14 bases in between. CDR3 coding DNA: TGTGCCACCAGCAGAGACCGGCGGGGTGGGGATGAGCAGTTCTTC. Translated: CATSRDRRGGDEQFF.